Listed here is a single T cell receptor (beta chain). In the authors' methods: From reference gene primer amplification, estimates of nucleated cell counts were derived. Produced via immunoSEQ multiplex PCR; TCRdb's table is partial and in-frame only. V, J and clone size are those of that table, while D and trimming were read from the DNA. The sample yields about 210,000 clones, around four fifths seen once. The record originates from a study of blood T cell repertoires in COVID-19. About the research overall: Samples of COVID-19 (acute and convalescent) were obtained from the United States, Italy and Spain.

Trimming took off 4 bases at V and 4 bases at J, with 13 bases between the two ends. This CDR3 has 15 residues. Germline CDR1 is SGHTA and CDR2 is FQGNSA. This TCR derives from a woman between 45 and 65 years old with acute or convalescent COVID-19. Input material: peripheral blood. The V and J genes are TRBV7-2 and TRBJ1-4; maybe TRBD1 (6 bases). CDR3 sequence: CASSSGDGYNEKLFF. Written as DNA, the CDR3 is TGTGCCAGCAGCTCAGGGGACGGATATAATGAAAAACTGTTTTTT.